These 23 T cell receptor delta chains share one sample of origin, sequenced in a study of gamma-delta T cells after stem cell transplantation (dated by TCRdb to the mid-2010s). The method was RT-PCR. Data came from an Illumina MiSeq. Public reads were reanalyzed in TCRdb with CATT, and rows carrying the same DNA were merged afterwards. The sample records 1,500 to 2,000 delta-chain clones, 15% to 20% of which are singletons. The top ten clones comprise under 35% of the sample. Specimen: gamma-delta T cells. These receptors came from a human donor. It is not recorded whose cells these are; they may come from a transplant donor.

Regarding this clone: This likely reflects a read error, since a far larger clone is one base away. This same CDR3 is encoded by further DNA sequences in the sample. The chain combines TRDV2 with TRDJ1, with TRDD3 as a possible D gene (6 bases). CDR1 is GEAIGNYY and CDR2 is EKD in the germline V gene. This CDR3 contains 19 residues. V lost 0 bases to trimming and J lost 1 base, with 23 bases between them. CDR3 residues: CACDTLTLPRGTPTDKLIF. The CDR3 DNA is TGTGCCTGTGACACCTTGACATTACCAAGGGGGACGCCCACCGATAAACTCATCTTT.

This clone is categorized as medium-sized (0.01 to 0.1%). The identical CDR3 is also encoded by other nucleotide sequences in the sample. The chain joins TRDV2 to TRDJ1; 11 bases are shared with TRDD3. Germline assignment: CDR1 GEAIGNYY and CDR2 EKD. Trimming cost V 1 base and J 3 bases; bases outside gene matches: 27. The CDR3 consists of 23 residues. CDR3 sequence (DNA): TGTGCCTGTGACACACTGGAGCCCCCTTCTACGTCCATGGGGGATACGCTTGCCGATAAACTCATCTTT. Protein sequence: CACDTLEPPSTSMGDTLADKLIF.

This clone showed up just a few times. The protein given by TCRdb reflects a much larger clone and differs at residue 9 from this DNA's translation, likely from a read error; the protein shown is the DNA's translation. The chain carries TRDV2 and TRDJ1; 8 positions agree with TRDD3. The CDR3 consists of 19 residues. The V and J ends lost 4 bases and 0 bases, in that order; junction bases with no gene match: 18. CDR1 GEAIGNYY and CDR2 EKD come from the germline V gene. DNA of the CDR3: TGTGCCTGTGAGATTCTTACGAGGATGGGATACGAGGACACCGATAAACTCATCTTT. Protein: CACEILTRMGYEDTDKLIF.

This clone was recorded once. One end of the junction is discordant with germline, which a read error may explain. This chain connects TRDV2 to TRDJ3; 13 bases map to TRDD3. The CDR3 length is 21 residues. CDR1 is GEAIGNYY and CDR2 is EKD in the germline V gene. CDR3 DNA: TGTGCCTGTGACACTGTGCAACTGGGGGATACGCTCTCCAGGGACACCCGACAGATGTTTTTC. It yields the protein CACDTVQLGDTLSRDTRQMFF.

This clone showed up just a few times. This sequence is one base from a far larger clone and is likely a read error. In the same sample, other DNA sequences code for this CDR3. The rearrangement joins TRDV2 to TRDJ1; 13 bases line up with TRDD3. Germline V lookup: CDR1 GEAIGNYY, CDR2 EKD. The V gene end was trimmed by 3 bases and the J gene end by 5 bases; junction bases not matched to a gene: 17. This CDR3 spans 19 amino acids. As DNA, the CDR3 is TGTGCCTGTGACTCCGTACTGGGGGATACGCTGGTTACCACAGATAAACTCATCTTT. Its translation is CACDSVLGDTLVTTDKLIF.

Sample share makes this clone medium-sized (0.01 to 0.1%). The chain carries TRDV2 and TRDJ1; 9 bases line up with TRDD3. This CDR3 spans 17 amino acids. V shed 0 bases and J 0 bases; nucleotides not matched to a gene: 7. Germline V gene lookup returns CDR1 GEAIGNYY and CDR2 EKD. CDR3 nucleotides: TGTGCCTGTGACACCGTTCTGGGGGATGCGTACACCGATAAACTCATCTTT. As protein: CACDTVLGDAYTDKLIF.

This clone turned up a few times. A read error is likely here: a far larger clone is one base away. The chain is built from TRDV2 and TRDJ1; TRDD3 aligns across 7 bases. With 4 bases clipped from V and 5 bases from J, the junction kept 12 bases outside the gene matches. Germline V lookup: CDR1 GEAIGNYY, CDR2 EKD. The CDR3 contains 15 residues. The CDR3, as DNA: TGTGCCTGTGATTCTCTTAGTACTGGGGAAGATAAACTCATCTTT. Amino acid sequence: CACDSLSTGEDKLIF.

As regards this clone: A far larger clone is off by one base, so a read error is likely. The chain recombines TRDV2 with TRDJ1, with TRDD3 matching 10 bases. The V segment lost 0 bases and the J segment 0 bases; nucleotides outside the gene matches: 18. Germline V CDR1 and CDR2: GEAIGNYY, EKD. CDR3 length equals 21 residues. Here the CDR3 DNA reads TGTGCCTGTGACACCGATAAACTTCTGGGGGATAAGGGAGAGAACACCGATAAACTCATCTTT. It codes for CACDTDKLLGDKGENTDKLIF.

Note on this clone: This likely stems from a read error, as it lies one base from a far larger clone. This chain links TRDV2 with TRDJ1, with 12 nucleotides matching TRDD3. Looked up from germline, CDR1 is GEAIGNYY and CDR2 is EKD. The CDR3 spans 22 residues. The CDR3: CARDTVSYSGFGTGGYWDKLIF. The CDR3 bases are TGTGCCCGTGACACCGTCTCCTACAGTGGTTTCGGTACTGGGGGATACTGGGATAAACTCATCTTT.

This clone counts as medium-sized. This specimen includes other DNA sequences encoding the same CDR3. This chain connects TRDV2 to TRDJ1; TRDD3 matches 10 bases. V dropped 3 bases and J dropped 4; count of bases not matched to a gene: 13. Germline-derived CDR1 and CDR2 are GEAIGNYY and EKD. The CDR3 covers 17 residues. CDR3 protein: CACDYTGGSPGGDKLIF. CDR3 in DNA: TGTGCCTGTGACTATACTGGGGGATCTCCTGGCGGCGATAAACTCATCTTT.

This clone was counted a few times. For this DNA, TCRdb reports the protein of a much larger clone, which diverges at residue 9, most likely from a read error; the protein presented here is translated directly from the DNA. The chain carries TRDV2 and TRDJ1; 11 bases are a match to TRDD3. Germline CDR1 reads GEAIGNYY; CDR2 reads EKD. The CDR3 runs 20 residues. The V segment lost 3 bases and the J segment 1 base; nucleotides outside the gene matches: 18. The DNA of the CDR3 is TGTGCCTGTGACTTGATGTCGGCGGTGCTGGGGGATACATCCACCGATAAACTCATCTTT. Its protein product is CACDLMSAVLGDTSTDKLIF.

In this sample, this clone is medium-sized. V is TRDV2 and J is TRDJ1; 7 bases map to TRDD3. This CDR3 is 17 amino acids long. V shed 0 bases and J 4 bases; nucleotides not matched to a gene: 13. CDR1 is GEAIGNYY and CDR2 is EKD in the germline V gene. CDR3 amino acids: CACDTAWGEATNDKLIF. The CDR3 bases are TGTGCCTGTGACACCGCCTGGGGGGAAGCTACTAACGATAAACTCATCTTT.

Concerning this clone itself: A far larger clone is one nucleotide away, so this likely arose from a read error. The chain recombines TRDV2 with TRDJ1; D unresolved. V was clipped by 0 bases and J by 4 bases, with 14 bases between them. This CDR3 is 15 amino acids long. Germline CDR1 reads GEAIGNYY; CDR2 reads EKD. Here the CDR3 reads CACDTSVPRGDKLIF. In DNA form, the CDR3 reads TGTGCCTGTGACACCAGTGTGCCGCGGGGCGATAAACTCATCTTT.

Note on this clone: TCRdb's protein for this DNA is that of a much larger clone and differs from the translation at residue 6, likely a read error; the protein shown is the DNA translation. This chain connects TRDV2 to TRDJ1; 13 bases agree with TRDD3. CDR3 length: 19 residues. With 3 bases clipped from V and 1 base from J, the junction kept 13 bases outside the gene matches. Germline V gene sequence: CDR1 GEAIGNYY, CDR2 EKD. CDR3 sequence: CACDSGLGDTLVTTDKLIF. CDR3 nucleotide sequence: TGTGCCTGTGACTCCGGACTGGGGGATACGCTGGTTACCACCGATAAACTCATCTTT.

Sample share makes this clone medium-sized (0.01 to 0.1%). A far larger clone is one nucleotide away, so this likely arose from a read error. CDR3 protein: CACDPVLGDSHTDKFIF. DNA for the CDR3: TGTGCCTGTGACCCAGTACTGGGGGACTCACACACCGATAAATTCATCTTT. V is TRDV2 and J is TRDJ1; 9 nucleotides match TRDD3. Germline-derived CDR1 and CDR2 are GEAIGNYY and EKD. The CDR3 covers 17 residues.

A few counts support this clone. It differs at one base from a far larger clone, so likely a read error. The chain combines TRDV2 with TRDJ1; 10 bases line up with TRDD3. The CDR3 covers 16 residues. CDR1 GEAIGNYY and CDR2 EKD come from the germline V gene. V lost 6 bases to trimming and J lost 2 bases; unmatched junction nucleotides: 11. The CDR3 nucleotides are TGTGCCTGTTTATCTATTGGGGGATACAAAACCGATAAACTCATCTTT. This gives the protein CACLSIGGYKTDKLIF.

The chain is built from TRDV1 and TRDJ1; 12 bases are shared with TRDD3. Germline loops: CDR1 TSWWSYY, CDR2 QGS. V lost 1 base to trimming and J lost 3 bases; unmatched junction nucleotides: 30. CDR3 length equals 25 residues. CDR3 bases: TGTGCTCTTGGGGAACGCATAAAATCCACCCCTATTACTTACTGGGGGATACACAGATCCGATAAACTCATCTTT. Its translation is CALGERIKSTPITYWGIHRSDKLIF.

This clone is large (0.1 to 1%) within its sample. Other DNA sequences in the same sample also yield this CDR3. This chain joins TRDV2 and TRDJ1; D ambiguous. Between the trimmed V and J ends, which lost 1 base and 4 bases, there was a span of 15 bases. The CDR3 runs 15 residues. Germline CDR1 GEAIGNYY, CDR2 EKD. CDR3: CACDTAGTRDDKLIF. CDR3 in DNA: TGTGCCTGTGACACGGCGGGTACGCGGGACGATAAACTCATCTTT.

This clone was picked up a small number of times. A far larger clone lies a single base away; this is likely a read error. V and J are TRDV2 and TRDJ1, with D unresolved. Germline lookup yields CDR1 GEAIGNYY and CDR2 EKD. This CDR3 spans 16 amino acids. V was clipped by 3 bases and J by 3 bases, with 19 bases between them. CDR3 amino acids: CACDRVGTGYSDKLIF. In DNA form, the CDR3 reads TGTGCCTGTGACCGGGTAGGTACGGGGTACTCCGATAAACTCATCTTT.

The table lists this clone with a few counts. This is likely an artifact of a read error, given a far larger clone one base away. The chain has TRDV2 and TRDJ1; 8 nucleotides agree with TRDD3. This CDR3 region has 15 residues. Germline V gene sequence: CDR1 GEAIGNYY, CDR2 EKD. The CDR3 DNA is TGTGCCCGTGACTCGGTACTGGGGGGCACCGATAAACTCATCTTT. Translation: CARDSVLGGTDKLIF.

Worth noting for this clone: A read error likely explains this, since a far larger clone differs by one base. Other nucleotide sequences in the sample specify the same CDR3. The rearrangement links TRDV2 to TRDJ1; D is perhaps TRDD2 or TRDD3 (7 bases each). In germline, CDR1 is GEAIGNYY, CDR2 EKD. With 1 base removed from V and 4 bases from J, the gap between germline ends came to 27 bases. This CDR3 region has 19 residues. The CDR3 reads CACDTAGFPTGAYGDKLIF. The CDR3 DNA reads as TGTGCCTGTGACACAGCGGGCTTTCCTACTGGGGCTTATGGCGATAAACTCATCTTT.

For this clone: The TCRdb protein, from a much larger clone, departs from this DNA's translation at residue 5, likely by read error; the protein shown derives from the DNA. This chain links TRDV2 with TRDJ1; D may be TRDD2 or TRDD3 (7 bases each). Germline lookup yields CDR1 GEAIGNYY and CDR2 EKD. The CDR3 contains 19 residues. V lost 3 bases to trimming and J lost 4 bases, with 29 bases between them. The CDR3 is CACDPAGFPTGAYGDKLIF. The CDR3 coding sequence is TGTGCCTGTGACCCGGCGGGCTTTCCTACTGGGGCTTATGGCGATAAACTCATCTTT.

In the case of this clone: A far larger clone is one nucleotide away, so this likely arose from a read error. The J gene is TRDJ3, the V gene TRDV2; the match to TRDD3 covers 13 bases. The CDR3 has 21 amino acids. The germline gives CDR1 GEAIGNYY, CDR2 EKD. CDR3 sequence (DNA): TGTGCCTGTGACACTGGGCAACTGGGGGATACGCTCTCCTGTGACACCCGACAGATGTTTTTC. Residues: CACDTGQLGDTLSCDTRQMFF.